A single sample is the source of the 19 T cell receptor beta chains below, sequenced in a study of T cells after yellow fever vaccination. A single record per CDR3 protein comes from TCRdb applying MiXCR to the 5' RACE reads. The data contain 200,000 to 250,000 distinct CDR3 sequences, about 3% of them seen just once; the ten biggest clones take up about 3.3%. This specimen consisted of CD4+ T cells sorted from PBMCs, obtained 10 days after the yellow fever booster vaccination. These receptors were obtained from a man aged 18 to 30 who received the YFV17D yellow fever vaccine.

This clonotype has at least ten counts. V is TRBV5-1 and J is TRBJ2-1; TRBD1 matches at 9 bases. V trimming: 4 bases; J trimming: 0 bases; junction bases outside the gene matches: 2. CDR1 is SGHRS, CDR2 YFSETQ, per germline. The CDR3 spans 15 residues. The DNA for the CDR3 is TGCGCCAGCAGCGGGGGACAGGGCTCCTACAATGAGCAGTTCTTC. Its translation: CASSGGQGSYNEQFF.

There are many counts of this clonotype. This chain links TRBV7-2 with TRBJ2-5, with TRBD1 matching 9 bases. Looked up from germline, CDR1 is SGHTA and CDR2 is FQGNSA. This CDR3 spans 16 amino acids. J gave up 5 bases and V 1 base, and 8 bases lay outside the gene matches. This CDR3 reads CASSLGGTGRRETQYF. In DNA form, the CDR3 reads TGTGCCAGCAGCTTAGGAGGGACAGGGCGTCGGGAGACCCAGTACTTC.

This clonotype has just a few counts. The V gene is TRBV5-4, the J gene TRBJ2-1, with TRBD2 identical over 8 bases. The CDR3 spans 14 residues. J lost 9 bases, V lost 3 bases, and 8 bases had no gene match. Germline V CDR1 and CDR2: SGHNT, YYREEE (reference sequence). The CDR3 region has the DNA TGTGCCAGCAGCTCCGCGGGGGGCCACCCTGAGCAGTTCTTC. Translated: CASSSAGGHPEQFF.

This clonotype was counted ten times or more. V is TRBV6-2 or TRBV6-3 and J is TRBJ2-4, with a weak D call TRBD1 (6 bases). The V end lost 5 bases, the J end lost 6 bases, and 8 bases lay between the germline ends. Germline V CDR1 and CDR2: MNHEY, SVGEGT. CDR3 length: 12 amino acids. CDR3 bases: TGTGCCAGCAGTACAGGGATAAACATTCAGTACTTC. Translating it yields CASSTGINIQYF.

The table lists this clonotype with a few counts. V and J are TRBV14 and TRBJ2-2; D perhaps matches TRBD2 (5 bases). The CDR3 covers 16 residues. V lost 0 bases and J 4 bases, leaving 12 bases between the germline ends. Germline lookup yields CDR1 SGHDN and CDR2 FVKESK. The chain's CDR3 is CASSQDARGLTGELFF. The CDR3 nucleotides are TGTGCCAGCAGCCAAGATGCCAGAGGGCTCACCGGGGAGCTGTTTTTT.

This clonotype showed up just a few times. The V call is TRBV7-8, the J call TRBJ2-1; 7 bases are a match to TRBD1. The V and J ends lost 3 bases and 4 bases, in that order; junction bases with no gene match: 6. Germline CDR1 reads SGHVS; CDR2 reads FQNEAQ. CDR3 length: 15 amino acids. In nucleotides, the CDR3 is TGTGCCAGCAGCTTCACAGGGGATCCGTACAATGAGCAGTTCTTC. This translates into CASSFTGDPYNEQFF.

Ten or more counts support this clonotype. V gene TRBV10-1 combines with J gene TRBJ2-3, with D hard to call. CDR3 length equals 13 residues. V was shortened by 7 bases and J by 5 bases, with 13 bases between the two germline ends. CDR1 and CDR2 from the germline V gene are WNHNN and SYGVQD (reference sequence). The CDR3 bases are TGCGCCAGCACCCGATCAGGCGGAGATACGCAGTATTTT. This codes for CASTRSGGDTQYF.

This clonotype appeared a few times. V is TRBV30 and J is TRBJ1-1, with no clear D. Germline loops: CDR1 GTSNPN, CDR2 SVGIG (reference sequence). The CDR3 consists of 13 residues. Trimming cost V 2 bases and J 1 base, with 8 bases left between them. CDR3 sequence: CAWSKTANTEAFF. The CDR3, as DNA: TGTGCCTGGAGTAAAACAGCGAACACTGAAGCTTTCTTT.

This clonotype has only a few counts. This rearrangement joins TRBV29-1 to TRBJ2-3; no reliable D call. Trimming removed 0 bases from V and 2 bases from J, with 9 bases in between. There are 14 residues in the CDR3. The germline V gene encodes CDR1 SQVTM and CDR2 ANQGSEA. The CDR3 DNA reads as TGCAGCGTTGAAGAAGTGCAGGCCACAGATACGCAGTATTTT. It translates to CSVEEVQATDTQYF.

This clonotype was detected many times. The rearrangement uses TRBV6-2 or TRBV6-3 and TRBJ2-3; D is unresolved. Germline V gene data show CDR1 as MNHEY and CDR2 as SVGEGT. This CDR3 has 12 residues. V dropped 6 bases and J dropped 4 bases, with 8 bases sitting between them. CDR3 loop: CASSKEADTQYF. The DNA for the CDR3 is TGTGCCAGCAGCAAAGAAGCAGATACGCAGTATTTT.

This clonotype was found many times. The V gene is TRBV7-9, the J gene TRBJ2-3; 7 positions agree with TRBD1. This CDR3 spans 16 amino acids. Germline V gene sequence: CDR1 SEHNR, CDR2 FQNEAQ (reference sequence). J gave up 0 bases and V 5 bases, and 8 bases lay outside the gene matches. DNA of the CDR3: TGTGCCAGCAGCACCGGGACAGATCTGAGCACAGATACGCAGTATTTT. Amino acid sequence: CASSTGTDLSTDTQYF.

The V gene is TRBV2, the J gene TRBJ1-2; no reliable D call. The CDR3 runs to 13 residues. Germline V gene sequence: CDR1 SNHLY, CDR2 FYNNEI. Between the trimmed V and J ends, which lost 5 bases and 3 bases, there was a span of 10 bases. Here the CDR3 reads CASSSQRDYGYTF. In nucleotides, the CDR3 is TGTGCCAGCAGTTCCCAGAGGGACTATGGCTACACCTTC.

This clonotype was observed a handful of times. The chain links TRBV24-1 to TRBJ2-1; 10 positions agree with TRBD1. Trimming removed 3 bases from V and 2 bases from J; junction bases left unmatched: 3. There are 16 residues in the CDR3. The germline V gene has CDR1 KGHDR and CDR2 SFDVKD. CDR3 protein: CATSDAGQGAYNEQFF. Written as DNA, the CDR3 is TGTGCCACCAGTGATGCCGGACAGGGGGCCTACAATGAGCAGTTCTTC.

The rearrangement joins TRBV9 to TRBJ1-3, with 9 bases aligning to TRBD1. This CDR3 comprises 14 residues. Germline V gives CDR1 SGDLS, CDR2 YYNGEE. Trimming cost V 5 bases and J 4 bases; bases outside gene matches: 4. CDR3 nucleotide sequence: TGTGCCAGCAGTGAACAGGGGGCGGGAAACACCATATATTTT. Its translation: CASSEQGAGNTIYF.

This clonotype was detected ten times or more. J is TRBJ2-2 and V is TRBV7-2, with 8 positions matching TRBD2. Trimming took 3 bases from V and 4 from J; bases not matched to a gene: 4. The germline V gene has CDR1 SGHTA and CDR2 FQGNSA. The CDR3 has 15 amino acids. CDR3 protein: CASSFSGGGTGELFF. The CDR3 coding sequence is TGTGCCAGCAGCTTCAGCGGGGGCGGCACCGGGGAGCTGTTTTTT.

The CDR3 DNA is TGCGCCAGCAGCTTCCTGACAGGGGGCGGGGAGACCCAGTACTTC. It yields the protein CASSFLTGGGETQYF. The V and J genes are TRBV5-1 and TRBJ2-5; 10 bases align to TRBD1. Trimming cost V 2 bases and J 5 bases; bases outside gene matches: 6. The CDR3 sequence is 15 residues long. In germline, CDR1 is SGHRS, CDR2 YFSETQ. Drawing the rest from reference TRBV5-1 and TRBJ2-5, the complete variable domain is KAGVTQTPRYLIKTRGQQVTLSCSPISGHRSVSWYQQTPGQGLQFLFEYFSETQRNKGNFPGRFSGRQFSNSRSEMNVSTLELGDSALYLCASSFLTGGGETQYFGPGTRLLVL.

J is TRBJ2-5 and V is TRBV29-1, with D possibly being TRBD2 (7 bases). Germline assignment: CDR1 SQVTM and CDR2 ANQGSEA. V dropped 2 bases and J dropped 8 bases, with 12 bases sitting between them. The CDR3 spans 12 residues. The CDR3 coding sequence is TGCAGCGTTGAAACAGGGAGGGGAACCCAGTACTTC. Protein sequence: CSVETGRGTQYF.

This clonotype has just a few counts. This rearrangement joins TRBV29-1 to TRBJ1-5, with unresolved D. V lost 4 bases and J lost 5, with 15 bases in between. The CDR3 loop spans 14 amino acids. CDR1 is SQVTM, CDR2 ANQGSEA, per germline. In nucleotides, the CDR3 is TGCAGCGTTGCGGGTGTAGGGAAGGATCAGCCCCAGCATTTT. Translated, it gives CSVAGVGKDQPQHF.

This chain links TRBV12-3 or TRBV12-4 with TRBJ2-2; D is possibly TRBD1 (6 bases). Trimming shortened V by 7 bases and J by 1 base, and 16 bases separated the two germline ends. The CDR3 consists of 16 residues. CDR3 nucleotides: TGTGCCAGCACTCGGACACAGGGCCTGAACACCGGGGAGCTGTTTTTT. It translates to CASTRTQGLNTGELFF.